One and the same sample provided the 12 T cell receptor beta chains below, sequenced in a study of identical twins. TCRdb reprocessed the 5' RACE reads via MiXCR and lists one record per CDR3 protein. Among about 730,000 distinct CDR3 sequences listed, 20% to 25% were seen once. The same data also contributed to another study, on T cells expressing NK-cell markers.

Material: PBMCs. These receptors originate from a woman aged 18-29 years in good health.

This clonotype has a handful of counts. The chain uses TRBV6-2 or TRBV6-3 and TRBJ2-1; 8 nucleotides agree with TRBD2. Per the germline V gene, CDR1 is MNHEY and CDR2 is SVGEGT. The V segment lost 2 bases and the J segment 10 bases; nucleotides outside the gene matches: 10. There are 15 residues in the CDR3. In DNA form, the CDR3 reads TGTGCCAGCAGTTACAGGGCGTCGAGCGGGGGAGAGCAGTTCTTC. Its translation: CASSYRASSGGEQFF.

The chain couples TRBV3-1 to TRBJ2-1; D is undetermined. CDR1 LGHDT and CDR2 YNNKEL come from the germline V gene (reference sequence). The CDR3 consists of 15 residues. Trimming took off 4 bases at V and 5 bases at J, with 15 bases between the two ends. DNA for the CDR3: TGTGCCAGCAGCCCCGGATCGCGAGCCCACAATGAGCAGTTCTTC. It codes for CASSPGSRAHNEQFF.

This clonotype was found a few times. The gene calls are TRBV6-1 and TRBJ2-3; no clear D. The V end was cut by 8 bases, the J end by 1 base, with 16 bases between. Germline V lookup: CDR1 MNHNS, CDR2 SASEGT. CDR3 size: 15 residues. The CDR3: CASSFRPPGTDTQYF. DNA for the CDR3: TGTGCCAGCTCTTTTAGACCTCCCGGCACAGATACGCAGTATTTT.

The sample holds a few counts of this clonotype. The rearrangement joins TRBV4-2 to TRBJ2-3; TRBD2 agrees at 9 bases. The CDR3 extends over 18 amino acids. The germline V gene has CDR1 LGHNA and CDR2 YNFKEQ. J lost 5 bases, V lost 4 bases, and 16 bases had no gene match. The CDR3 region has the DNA TGTGCCAGCAGCCCAAGATTCGGGGATAGCGGGAGTCTAGATACGCAGTATTTT. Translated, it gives CASSPRFGDSGSLDTQYF.

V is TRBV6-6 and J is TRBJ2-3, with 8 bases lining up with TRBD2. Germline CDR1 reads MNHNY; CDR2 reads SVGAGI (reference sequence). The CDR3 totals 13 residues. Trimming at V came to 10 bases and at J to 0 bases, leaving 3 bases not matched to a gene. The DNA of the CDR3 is TGTGCCACCAAGCGGGAGAGCACAGATACGCAGTATTTT. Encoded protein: CATKRESTDTQYF.

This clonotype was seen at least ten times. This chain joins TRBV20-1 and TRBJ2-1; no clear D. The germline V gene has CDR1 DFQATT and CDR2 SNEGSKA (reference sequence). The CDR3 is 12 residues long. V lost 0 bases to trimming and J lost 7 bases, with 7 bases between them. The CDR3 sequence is CSARDLGNEQFF. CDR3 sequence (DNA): TGCAGTGCTAGAGATTTAGGGAATGAGCAGTTCTTC.

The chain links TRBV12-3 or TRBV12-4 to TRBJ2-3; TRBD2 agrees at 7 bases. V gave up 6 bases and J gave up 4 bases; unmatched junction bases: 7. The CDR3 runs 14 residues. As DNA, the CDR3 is TGTGCCAGCAGGGGGGAGGGCCGGGCAGATACGCAGTATTTT. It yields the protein CASRGEGRADTQYF.

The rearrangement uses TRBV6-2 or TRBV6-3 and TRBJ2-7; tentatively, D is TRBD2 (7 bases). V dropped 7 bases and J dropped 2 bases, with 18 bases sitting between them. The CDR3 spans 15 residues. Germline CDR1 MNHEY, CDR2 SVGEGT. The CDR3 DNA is TGTGCCAGCACCGAAGGGGGGGGGCCGCCCTACGAGCAGTACTTC. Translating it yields CASTEGGGPPYEQYF.

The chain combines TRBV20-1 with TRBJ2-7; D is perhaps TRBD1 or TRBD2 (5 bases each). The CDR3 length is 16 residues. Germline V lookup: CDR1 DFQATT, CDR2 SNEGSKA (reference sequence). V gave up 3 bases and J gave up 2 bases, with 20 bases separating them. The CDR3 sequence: CSASGPLRGRTYEQYF. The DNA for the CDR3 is TGCAGTGCTAGTGGGCCTTTGAGGGGCCGAACCTACGAGCAGTACTTC.

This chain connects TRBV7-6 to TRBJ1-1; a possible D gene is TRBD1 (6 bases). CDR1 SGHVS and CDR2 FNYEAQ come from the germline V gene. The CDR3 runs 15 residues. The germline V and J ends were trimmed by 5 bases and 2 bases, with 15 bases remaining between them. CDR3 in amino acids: CASSPRGTLNTEAFF. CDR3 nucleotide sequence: TGTGCCAGCAGCCCGAGGGGGACACTTAACACTGAAGCTTTCTTT. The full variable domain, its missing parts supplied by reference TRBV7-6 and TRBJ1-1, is GAGVSQSPRYKVTKRGQDVALRCDPISGHVSLYWYRQALGQGPEFLTYFNYEAQQDKSGLPNDRFSAERPEGSISTLTIQRTEQRDSAMYRCASSPRGTLNTEAFFGQGTRLTVV.

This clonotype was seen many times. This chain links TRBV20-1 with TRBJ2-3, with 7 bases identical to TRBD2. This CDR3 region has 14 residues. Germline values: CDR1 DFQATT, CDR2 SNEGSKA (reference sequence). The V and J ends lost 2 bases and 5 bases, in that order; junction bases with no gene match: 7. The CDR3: CSARRRGLRDTQYF. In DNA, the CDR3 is TGCAGTGCTAGACGGCGGGGACTAAGAGATACGCAGTATTTT.

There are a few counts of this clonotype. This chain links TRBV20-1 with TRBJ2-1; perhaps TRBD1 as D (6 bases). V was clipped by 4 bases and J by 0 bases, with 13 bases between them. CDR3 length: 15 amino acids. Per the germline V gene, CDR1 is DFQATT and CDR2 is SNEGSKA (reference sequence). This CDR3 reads CSAMDRHNSYNEQFF. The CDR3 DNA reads TGCAGTGCTATGGACAGACACAACTCCTACAATGAGCAGTTCTTC.